The 2 T cell receptor beta chains below come from one sample, sequenced in a study of T-cell memory formation after mild COVID-19 (dated by TCRdb to the early 2020s). Libraries were built with 5' RACE. Instrument on record: Illumina NovaSeq 6000. TCRdb reworked the public reads: Q25 trimming with fastp, MiXCR clone assembly, productive beta chains retained. Under each unique CDR3 protein, matching rows form one entry showing the most common genes and DNA. Present in this sample are around 200,000 distinct CDR3 sequences, around 21% of which were seen just once. Of the sample, more than 20% falls within the top ten clones. Sequencing was carried out using PBMCs or a T cell subset sorted from them (not recorded which). The receptor source for this set is an adult woman who had mild COVID-19 (a few samples of this study predate the infection). The sample titles of this study are shuffled in the database, so cell type and time point are left out; the donor was told from shared clones.

V usage is TRBV9 and J usage is TRBJ1-1; 10 nucleotides align to TRBD1. V was clipped by 4 bases and J by 10 bases; unmatched bases: 7. From germline, CDR1 is SGDLS and CDR2 YYNGEE. This CDR3 has 13 residues. The DNA for the CDR3 is TGTGCCAGCAGCTTTAGGACAGGGGGTCGAGCTTTCTTT. Translation: CASSFRTGGRAFF.

The chain joins TRBV5-6 to TRBJ1-1, with 8 bases aligning to TRBD1. The ends lost 0 bases at V and 6 bases at J; junction bases unmatched: 7. CDR1 SGHDT and CDR2 YYEEEE come from the germline V gene. This CDR3 region has 15 residues. DNA of the CDR3: TGTGCCAGCAGCTTGGGGGCAGGACAGGGCTCTGAAGCTTTCTTT. Amino acids: CASSLGAGQGSEAFF.